This TCR beta chain was identified during a study of blood T cell repertoires in COVID-19. Study-wide context: The samples span acute and convalescent COVID-19 from the United States, Italy and Spain.

How the authors handled the data: It was from reference gene primer amplification that nucleated cell counts were estimated. Clones were read by immunoSEQ multiplex PCR, and TCRdb kept only the in-frame ones, dropping some. The V and J calls and the clone size are those of that table, but D and trimming were determined from the DNA. The sample has about 180,000 clones; approximately 88% are singletons. The origin of this receptor is a woman younger than 45 with acute or convalescent COVID-19. Source material: peripheral blood.

Written as DNA, the CDR3 is TGTGCCAGCAGTTCCAAAGGAGGGTGGCTTACCTATGGCTACACCTTC. Its translation is CASSSKGGWLTYGYTF. V usage is TRBV27 and J usage is TRBJ1-2; the D is unclear. V lost 4 bases and J 4 bases, leaving 19 bases between the germline ends. The CDR3 sequence is 16 residues long. The germline CDR1 and CDR2 sequences are MNHEY and SMNVEV (reference sequence).